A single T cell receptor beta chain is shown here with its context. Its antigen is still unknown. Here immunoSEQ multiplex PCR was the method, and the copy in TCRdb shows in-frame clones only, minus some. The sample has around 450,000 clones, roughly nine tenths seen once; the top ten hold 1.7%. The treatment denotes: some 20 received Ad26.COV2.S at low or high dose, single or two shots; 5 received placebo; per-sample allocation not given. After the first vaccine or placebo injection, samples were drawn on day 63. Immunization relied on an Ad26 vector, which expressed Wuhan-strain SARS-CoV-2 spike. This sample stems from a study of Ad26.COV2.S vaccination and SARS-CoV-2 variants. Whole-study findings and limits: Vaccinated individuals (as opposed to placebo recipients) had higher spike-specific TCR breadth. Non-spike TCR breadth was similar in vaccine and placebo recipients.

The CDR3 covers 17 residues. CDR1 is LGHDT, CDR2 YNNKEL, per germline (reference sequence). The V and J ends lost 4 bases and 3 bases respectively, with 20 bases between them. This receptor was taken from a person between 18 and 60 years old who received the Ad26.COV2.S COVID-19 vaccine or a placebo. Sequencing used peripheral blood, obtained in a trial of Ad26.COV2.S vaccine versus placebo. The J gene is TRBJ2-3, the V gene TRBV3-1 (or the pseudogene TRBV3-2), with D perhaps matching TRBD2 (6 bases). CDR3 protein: CASSPGYGRSSTDTQYF. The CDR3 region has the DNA TGTGCCAGCAGCCCGGGGTACGGGAGAAGTAGTACAGATACGCAGTATTTT.